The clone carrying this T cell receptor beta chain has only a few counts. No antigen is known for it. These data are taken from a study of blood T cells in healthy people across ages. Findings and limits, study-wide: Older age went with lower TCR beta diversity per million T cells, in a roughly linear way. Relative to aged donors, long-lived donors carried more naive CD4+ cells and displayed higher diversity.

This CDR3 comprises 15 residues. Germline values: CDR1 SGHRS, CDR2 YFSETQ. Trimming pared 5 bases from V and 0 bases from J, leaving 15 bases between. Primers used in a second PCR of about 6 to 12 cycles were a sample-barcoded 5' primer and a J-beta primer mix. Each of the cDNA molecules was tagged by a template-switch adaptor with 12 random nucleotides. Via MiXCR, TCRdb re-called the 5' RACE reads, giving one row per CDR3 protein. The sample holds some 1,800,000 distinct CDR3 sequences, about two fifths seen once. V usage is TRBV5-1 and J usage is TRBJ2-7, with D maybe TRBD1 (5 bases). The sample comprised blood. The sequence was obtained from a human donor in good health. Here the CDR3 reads CASRAGAAGSYEQYF. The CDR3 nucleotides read TGCGCCAGCAGAGCTGGGGCCGCAGGCTCCTACGAGCAGTACTTC. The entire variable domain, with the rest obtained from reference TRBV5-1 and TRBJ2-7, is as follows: KAGVTQTPRYLIKTRGQQVTLSCSPISGHRSVSWYQQTPGQGLQFLFEYFSETQRNKGNFPGRFSGRQFSNSRSEMNVSTLELGDSALYLCASRAGAAGSYEQYFGPGTRLTVT.